This T cell receptor (beta chain) was recovered during a study of shared clonotypes between healthy human individuals. All donors were healthy HIV-negative adults lacking recent acute infections or vaccinations. Findings of the study overall: Specimens sampled were limited to blood, with tissue repertoires likely differing.

There are a few counts of this clone. The antigen remains undetermined. This table comes from immunoSEQ multiplex PCR, and its TCRdb copy is limited to in-frame clones, with some not included. This sample has approximately 500,000 clones, with 79% found just once. The TCR originated in a woman between 40 and 50 years old in good health. Some clones in this sample may be carry-over from other donors' samples. Sequencing used PBMCs.

The CDR3 loop is CASSLQGGQGQLGTGELFF. The CDR3 nucleotides are TGTGCCAGCAGTTTACAGGGGGGACAGGGTCAATTGGGCACCGGGGAGCTGTTTTTT. This rearrangement joins TRBV28 to TRBJ2-2, with 9 bases identical to TRBD1. Germline CDR1 and CDR2: MDHEN and SYDVKM. The CDR3 is made up of 19 amino acids. V lost 2 bases, J lost 4 bases, and 14 bases stayed unmatched.